A selection of T cell receptor beta chains follows, all from one sample in a study of T cells in Graves' hyperthyroidism and ophthalmopathy. TCRdb used MiXCR to reprocess the multiplex PCR reads, holding one entry per CDR3 protein. The repertoire includes hundreds of thousands of distinct CDR3 sequences, around 15% of them detected once, and 28% sits in the top ten. Sequencing was performed on blood. The receptor set was obtained from a man aged 45-65 years with Graves' ophthalmopathy. Each CDR3 is given with its conserved first and last residue. D genes are given only for firm matches. Not all rows give a size; the values are once, few, many and, for expanded clones, a class.

>TRBJ1-6|TRBV18|.|15|.
TGTGCCAGCTCCCCCAGACAGACCGATAATTCACCCCTCCACTTT
CASSPRQTDNSPLHF
>TRBJ1-4|TRBV4-1|TRBD1|17|.
TGCGCCAGCAGCCGAACCAGACAGGGTTCGCCTAATGAAAAACTGTTTTTT
CASSRTRQGSPNEKLFF
>TRBJ1-2|TRBV5-1|.|16|few
TGCGCCAGCAGCCAGAGTCCGGGACACAGGAACTATGGCTACACCTTC
CASSQSPGHRNYGYTF
>TRBJ2-1|TRBV20-1|TRBD2|14|many
TGCAGTGCTAACCACGGACTAGCAAGCAATGAGCAGTTCTTC
CSANHGLASNEQFF
>TRBJ1-2|TRBV29-1|TRBD1|13|few
TGCAGCGTACTACAGGGGGACTACTATGGCTACACCTTC
CSVLQGDYYGYTF
>TRBJ2-7|TRBV5-1|.|14|many
TGCGCCAGCAACCCGGGGGCGGTCGCCTACGAGCAGTACTTC
CASNPGAVAYEQYF
>TRBJ2-7|TRBV27|TRBD1|13|.
TGTGCCAGCAGTTTTCAGGGGGCCTACGAGCAGTACTTC
CASSFQGAYEQYF
>TRBJ2-1|TRBV7-9|.|13|many
TGTGCCAGCAGCCCCCAGGGTAACAATGAGCAGTTCTTC
CASSPQGNNEQFF
>TRBJ1-5|TRBV29-1|.|12|.
TGCAGCCCCGCGGGGGGGAACCGGCCCCAGCATTTT
CSPAGGNRPQHF
>TRBJ1-2|TRBV28|.|14|many
TGTGCCAGCAGTCTCCGACAGTTTTCCTATGGCTACACCTTC
CASSLRQFSYGYTF
>TRBJ2-7|TRBV28|.|13|many
TGTGCCAGCAGTCTCCGGCCCCTCCCCGAGCAGTACTTC
CASSLRPLPEQYF
>TRBJ2-1|TRBV12-3/TRBV12-4|TRBD2|16|many
TGTGCCAGCAGCATACCGGGACTAGCGGGAGGCGGAGAGCAGTTCTTC
CASSIPGLAGGGEQFF
>TRBJ1-4|TRBV11-2|TRBD1|16|.
TGTGCCAGCAGCTTAAGGGGGACAGGGGGAAATGAAAAACTGTTTTTT
CASSLRGTGGNEKLFF
>TRBJ2-2|TRBV20-1|.|15|.
TGCAGTGCCCAAGATCCGGCAGGAGGTACCGGGGAGCTGTTTTTT
CSAQDPAGGTGELFF
>TRBJ2-5|TRBV27|.|12|many
TGTGCCAGCAGCCACCCCCAAGAGACCCAGTACTTC
CASSHPQETQYF
>TRBJ1-1|TRBV7-3|TRBD1|14|many
TGTGCCAGCAGCTCTTGGGGACAGCACACTGAAGCTTTCTTT
CASSSWGQHTEAFF
>TRBJ2-7|TRBV6-1|TRBD2|16|many
TGTGCCAGCAGCGGACTAGCGGGAGGGAGCTCCTACGAGCAGTACTTC
CASSGLAGGSSYEQYF
>TRBJ1-4|TRBV28|TRBD1|15|.
TGTGCCAGCAGCCAAGCGACAGGGAAGGATGGAAAACTGTTTTTT
CASSQATGKDGKLFF
>TRBJ2-2|TRBV5-1|.|15|few
TGCGCCAGCAGCCTTCGAAACGCGAACACCGGGGAGCTGTTTTTT
CASSLRNANTGELFF
>TRBJ2-7|TRBV11-3|.|10|many
TGTGCCAGCGGGGGTAACGAGCAGTACTTC
CASGGNEQYF
>TRBJ1-1|TRBV12-3/TRBV12-4|.|11|many
TGTGCCAGCAGTTTAGGCAGTGAGGCTTTCTTT
CASSLGSEAFF
>TRBJ2-3|TRBV29-1|TRBD2|15|many
TGCAGCGTTGAAGAGACTAGCGTGGGCACAGATACGCAGTATTTT
CSVEETSVGTDTQYF
>TRBJ1-5|TRBV28|TRBD1|15|many
TGTGCCAGCAGTTTCAGTCAGGGGGCCGATCAGCCCCAGCATTTT
CASSFSQGADQPQHF
>TRBJ1-5|TRBV6-1|.|12|.
TGTGCCAGCAGTGATTTTATACAGCCCCAGCATTTT
CASSDFIQPQHF
>TRBJ2-1|TRBV28|.|12|many
TGTGCCAGCGGCTATGCCCAGTTTGAGCAGTTCTTC
CASGYAQFEQFF
>TRBJ1-5|TRBV2|TRBD1|14|few
TGTGCCAGCAGCCGGGACAGGGGCCGTCAGCCCCAGCATTTT
CASSRDRGRQPQHF
>TRBJ2-1|TRBV5-1|TRBD2|15|many
TGCGCCAGCAGCTTTTGGACTAGCGGTAACAATGAGCAGTTCTTC
CASSFWTSGNNEQFF
>TRBJ1-1|TRBV2|.|14|many
TGTGCCAGCAGTATAAGACCGTTGGACACTGAAGCTTTCTTT
CASSIRPLDTEAFF
>TRBJ2-1|TRBV12-5|TRBD2|18|many
TGTGCTAGTGGTTCCACCCGCGGACTAGCGGACTCCTACAATGAGCAGTTCTTC
CASGSTRGLADSYNEQFF
>TRBJ2-1|TRBV7-9|TRBD2|12|.
TGTGCCAGCAGCCTTAGCGGGCAGGAGCAGTTCTTC
CASSLSGQEQFF
>TRBJ2-2|TRBV10-3|TRBD2|15|few
TGTGCCATCAGTGTGGGATCTAGCGGCCTCGGGGAGCTGTTTTTT
CAISVGSSGLGELFF
>TRBJ1-6|TRBV20-1|.|15|many
TGCAGTGCACCTAGCCGGGACATAGCGTTGTCACCCCTCCACTTT
CSAPSRDIALSPLHF
>TRBJ2-1|TRBV7-9|.|15|many
TGTGCCAGCAGCTTAGCCGTGGGAAAGGTCAATGAGCAGTTCTTC
CASSLAVGKVNEQFF
>TRBJ2-1|TRBV7-2|.|14|.
TGTGCCAGCAGCTCAAAGGGGAGTAGCGGCCGTCGGTTCTTC
CASSSKGSSGRRFF
>TRBJ2-3|TRBV29-1|TRBD2|15|many
TGCAGCGTTGTCTTTGAGCGGGAGGGCATAGATACGCAGTATTTT
CSVVFEREGIDTQYF
>TRBJ2-7|TRBV29-1|TRBD2|13|.
TGCAGCGTGAAACGGGGGGTAAACTACGAGCAGTACTTC
CSVKRGVNYEQYF
>TRBJ2-7|TRBV5-6|.|13|many
TGTGCCAGCAGCGAAATACAGGGCTACGAGCAGTACTTC
CASSEIQGYEQYF
>TRBJ2-1|TRBV7-9|TRBD1|19|few
TGTGCCAGCAGCTCCCCAGGGACAGGGGGATTTAGCTCCTACAATGAGCAGTTCTTC
CASSSPGTGGFSSYNEQFF
>TRBJ2-1|TRBV11-3|.|16|many
TGTGCCAGCAGCTTAGATGGGACCCCGACCTACAATGAGCAGTTCTTC
CASSLDGTPTYNEQFF
>TRBJ2-7|TRBV20-1|.|14|many
TGCAGTGCTAGAGATCGTGTACTAGGATACGAGCAGTACTTC
CSARDRVLGYEQYF
>TRBJ2-1|TRBV6-5|.|18|.
TGTGCCAGCAGTTACAGGCACGACGGACGTACCACCTATATAGAGCAGTTCTTC
CASSYRHDGRTTYIEQFF
>TRBJ2-1|TRBV5-1|.|11|many
TGCGCCAGCAGCCTTGACCATGAGCAGTTCTTC
CASSLDHEQFF
>TRBJ2-5|TRBV7-9|TRBD1|15|.
TGTGCCAGCAGCCCCCAGGACAGGGACCAAGAGACCCAGTACTTC
CASSPQDRDQETQYF
>TRBJ2-7|TRBV28|.|14|.
TGTGCCAGCAGACTCGCGACAGGCTTCTACGAGCAGTACTTC
CASRLATGFYEQYF
>TRBJ2-5|TRBV11-2|.|14|many
TGTGCCAGCACCCTGAGCAGGGTAGGGGAGACCCAGTACTTC
CASTLSRVGETQYF
>TRBJ1-2|TRBV25-1|.|13|few
TGTGCCAGCAGTGAAAGGGTTGGGGATGGCTACACCTTC
CASSERVGDGYTF
>TRBJ2-2|TRBV5-1|.|16|many
TGCGCCAGCAGCCATTTGGGTCCGGGGGAGACCGGGGAGCTGTTTTTT
CASSHLGPGETGELFF
>TRBJ2-3|TRBV4-2|TRBD2|15|.
TGTGCCAGCAGACAAGCGGGAATTAGCACAGATACGCAGTATTTT
CASRQAGISTDTQYF